In this sample, the clone carrying this T cell receptor (beta chain) turned up many times. This sample is part of a study of Graves' ophthalmopathy and Graves' hyperthyroidism. The study amplified TCR beta CDR3 regions using RNA transcripts. HTBI-primed RT-PCR formed the first round, and a multiplex PCR formed the second. One entry per CDR3 protein results from TCRdb running MiXCR on the multiplex PCR reads. The repertoire holds hundreds of thousands of distinct CDR3 sequences, with about 41% as singletons. Germline CDR1 is SGHTA and CDR2 is FQGNSA. This CDR3 contains 13 residues. The ends were cut back, 2 bases at V and 7 bases at J, with 11 bases in the middle.

V gene TRBV7-2 combines with J gene TRBJ2-5, with D possibly being TRBD2 (6 bases). The specimen sequenced was peripheral blood. The receptor's source is an adult man with Graves' ophthalmopathy. CDR3 amino acids: CASSLPQEGTQYF. As DNA, the CDR3 is TGTGCCAGCAGCTTACCGCAGGAGGGGACCCAGTACTTC.